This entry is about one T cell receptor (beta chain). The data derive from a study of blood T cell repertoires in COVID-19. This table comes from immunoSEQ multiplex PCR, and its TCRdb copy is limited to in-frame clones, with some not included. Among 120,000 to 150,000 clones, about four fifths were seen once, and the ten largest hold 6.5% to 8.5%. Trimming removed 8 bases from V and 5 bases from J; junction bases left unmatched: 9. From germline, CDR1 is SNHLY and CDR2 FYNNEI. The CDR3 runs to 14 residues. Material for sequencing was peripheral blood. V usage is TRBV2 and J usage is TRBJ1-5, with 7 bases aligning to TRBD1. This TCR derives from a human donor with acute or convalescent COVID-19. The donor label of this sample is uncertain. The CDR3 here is CASRGGTVDQPQHF. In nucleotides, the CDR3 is TGTGCCAGCCGGGGGGGGACAGTCGATCAGCCCCAGCATTTT.